The 9 T cell receptor beta chains below were found in one sample sequenced in a study of cytomegalovirus exposure and HLA in healthy donors. PCR was performed using 60 Vbeta and 13 Jbeta primers. TCRdb's table, derived via immunoSEQ multiplex PCR, lists solely in-frame clones and lacks some. The data show approximately 210,000 clones, roughly 80% seen once. Sequencing was performed on PBMCs. These receptors originate from a woman younger than 45 in good health and CMV-seropositive.

The rearrangement joins TRBV5-1 to TRBJ2-1; TRBD2 matches 9 bases. This CDR3 is built from 15 residues. The germline gives CDR1 SGHRS, CDR2 YFSETQ. J lost 9 bases, V lost 0 bases, and 7 bases had no gene match. CDR3 residues: CASSLVLAGEGEQFF. CDR3 sequence (DNA): TGCGCCAGCAGCTTGGTGTTAGCGGGAGAGGGTGAGCAGTTCTTC.

The rearrangement joins TRBV23-1 to TRBJ1-4, with D hard to call. TRBV23-1 is assigned to the ORF class and has an uncertain function. The V gene lost 4 bases and the J gene lost 0 bases, with 15 bases spanning the gap. This CDR3 is 17 amino acids long. The CDR3 DNA is TGCGCCAGCAGTCGGGGAGGGTGCCAGGCAACTAATGAAAAACTGTTTTTT. It specifies CASSRGGCQATNEKLFF.

The chain employs TRBV2 and TRBJ1-1, with TRBD1 matching 7 bases. With 6 bases clipped from V and 1 base from J, the junction kept 2 bases outside the gene matches. The germline V gene encodes CDR1 SNHLY and CDR2 FYNNEI. This CDR3 is 13 amino acids long. In nucleotides, the CDR3 is TGTGCCAGCAGAGGGACAGAGAACACTGAAGCTTTCTTT. It specifies CASRGTENTEAFF. The full variable domain, completed using reference TRBV2 and TRBJ1-1, is EPEVTQTPSHQVTQMGQEVILRCVPISNHLYFYWYRQILGQKVEFLVSFYNNEISEKSEIFDDQFSVERPDGSNFTLKIRSTKLEDSAMYFCASRGTENTEAFFGQGTRLTVV.

The chain is built from TRBV6-4 and TRBJ2-7; a possible D gene is TRBD2 (6 bases). This CDR3 region has 11 residues. Per germline, CDR1 MRHNA and CDR2 SNTAGT. This CDR3 reads CVLAAPYEQYF. CDR3 nucleotide sequence: TGTGTTTTAGCGGCTCCCTACGAGCAGTACTTC.

J is TRBJ1-2 and V is TRBV5-1; no clear D. The CDR3 extends over 11 amino acids. V lost 4 bases and J 8 bases, leaving 9 bases between the germline ends. Germline V CDR1 and CDR2: SGHRS, YFSETQ. DNA for the CDR3: TGCGCCAGCAGCCGGGAGGGAGGCTACACCTTC. Its translation is CASSREGGYTF.

The V and J genes are TRBV30 and TRBJ2-1; no clear D. V dropped 6 bases and J dropped 10 bases, with 19 bases sitting between them. There are 13 residues in the CDR3. Per the germline V gene, CDR1 is GTSNPN and CDR2 is SVGIG (reference sequence). CDR3 sequence: CACRRRMSWEQFF. Written as DNA, the CDR3 is TGTGCCTGTCGGAGACGGATGAGTTGGGAGCAGTTCTTC.

As DNA, the CDR3 is TGTGCCAGCTCAGACAGGGGAGGAACGTATGGCTACACCTTC. Protein sequence: CASSDRGGTYGYTF. The chain recombines TRBV18 with TRBJ1-2, with 8 bases lining up with TRBD1. This CDR3 has 14 residues. From germline, CDR1 is KGHSH and CDR2 LQKENI. V trimming: 5 bases; J trimming: 5 bases; junction bases outside the gene matches: 7.

This sequence joins TRBV6-5 and TRBJ1-1; possibly TRBD1 for D (5 bases). The germline CDR1 and CDR2 sequences are MNHEY and SVGAGI. The CDR3 is 12 amino acids. The V end lost 6 bases, the J end lost 10 bases, and 15 bases lay between the germline ends. CDR3 amino acids: CASRSSGYRAFF. CDR3 DNA sequence: TGTGCCAGCAGAAGTTCAGGGTATCGAGCTTTCTTT.

The chain combines TRBV27 with TRBJ2-1; tentatively, D is TRBD2 (6 bases). CDR3 length: 15 amino acids. CDR1 MNHEY and CDR2 SMNVEV come from the germline V gene (reference sequence). Between the trimmed V and J ends, which lost 4 bases and 7 bases, there was a span of 17 bases. CDR3 sequence reads: CASSSTGLGGNEQFF. The CDR3, as DNA: TGTGCCAGCAGTTCCACAGGACTGGGGGGTAATGAGCAGTTCTTC.